This TCR beta chain was profiled in a study of blood T cell repertoires in COVID-19. The wider study: Researchers got acute and convalescent COVID-19 samples from the United States, Italy and Spain. From T cells, B-cell-depleted T cells, or PBMCs came the material, which was cDNA or gDNA.

As processed by the authors: Amplified reference gene primers provided the basis for estimating nucleated cell counts. Only in-frame clones appear in the TCRdb table, and some are missing; sequencing was by immunoSEQ multiplex PCR. The V and J calls and clone size come from that table; D and trimming were worked out from the DNA. Found here are some 140,000 clones, roughly 84% of them singletons; the top ten hold more than 1.4%. V was clipped by 3 bases and J by 4 bases, with 13 bases between them. From germline, CDR1 is GTSNPN and CDR2 SVGIG (reference sequence). This CDR3 is built from 14 residues.

The chain combines TRBV30 with TRBJ1-3; TRBD1 might be the D (5 bases). Sample: peripheral blood. The TCR originated in a man in his sixties with acute or convalescent COVID-19. Here the CDR3 DNA reads TGTGCCTGGAGCGGGACTTCTTCAGGAAACACCATATATTTT. Translated: CAWSGTSSGNTIYF.